Shown below are 5 T cell receptor beta chains from a single sample sequenced in a study of shared clonotypes between healthy human individuals. The table came from immunoSEQ multiplex PCR; TCRdb's copy has only in-frame clones and leaves some out. The sample consists of about 2.5 million clones, roughly 90% of them appearing once. Sequencing was done on a sample of naive CD4+ T cells from PBMCs. Documented subset: CD45RA+ positively selected. Receptors were obtained from a man between 18 and 29 years old in good health. Some clones in this sample may be carry-over from other donors' samples.

This clone was observed once. The chain has TRBV5-1 and TRBJ2-1; D may match TRBD1 or TRBD2 (5 bases each). Germline V CDR1 and CDR2: SGHRS, YFSETQ. The CDR3 covers 12 residues. V lost 0 bases and J lost 10, with 8 bases in between. This chain's CDR3 is CASSLVGPEQFF. CDR3 nucleotides: TGCGCCAGCAGCTTGGTGGGACCCGAGCAGTTCTTC.

In its sample, this clone was seen a few times. This chain joins TRBV7-3 and TRBJ2-5; D is tentatively TRBD1 or TRBD2 (5 bases each). CDR1 is SGHTA and CDR2 is FQGTGA in the germline V gene. The CDR3 is made up of 14 amino acids. Trimming pared 5 bases from V and 1 base from J, leaving 11 bases between. CDR3 sequence reads: CASSTSRGQETQYF. The DNA of the CDR3 is TGTGCCAGCAGCACCTCGAGGGGCCAAGAGACCCAGTACTTC. The entire variable domain, with the rest obtained from reference TRBV7-3 and TRBJ2-5, is as follows: GAGVSQTPSNKVTEKGKYVELRCDPISGHTALYWYRQSLGQGPEFLIYFQGTGAADDSGLPNDRFFAVRPEGSVSTLKIQRTERGDSAVYLCASSTSRGQETQYFGPGTRLLVL.

J is TRBJ2-3 and V is TRBV5-1; D gene ambiguous. The V and J ends lost 9 bases and 1 base respectively, with 15 bases between them. The CDR3 is made up of 14 amino acids. Germline V gene sequence: CDR1 SGHRS, CDR2 YFSETQ. The DNA of the CDR3 is TGCGCCACCTCCGAAGTGACGGGCACAGATACGCAGTATTTT. Its protein is CATSEVTGTDTQYF. The whole variable domain, remainder taken from reference TRBV5-1 and TRBJ2-3, is KAGVTQTPRYLIKTRGQQVTLSCSPISGHRSVSWYQQTPGQGLQFLFEYFSETQRNKGNFPGRFSGRQFSNSRSEMNVSTLELGDSALYLCATSEVTGTDTQYFGPGTRLTVL.

CDR3 sequence (DNA): TGTGCCTGGATTGACTGGGGAGGGGGCACAGATACGCAGTATTTT. It specifies CAWIDWGGGTDTQYF. V gene TRBV30 combines with J gene TRBJ2-3; 7 nucleotides line up with TRBD2. The germline CDR1 and CDR2 sequences are GTSNPN and SVGIG (reference sequence). V lost 4 bases to trimming and J lost 1 base; unmatched junction nucleotides: 8. The CDR3 runs to 15 residues.

V is TRBV19 and J is TRBJ2-2, with 9 bases that match TRBD2. The CDR3 runs to 16 residues. After removal of 4 bases from V and 4 bases from J, the junction contained 7 bases not matched to a gene. Germline V gene sequence: CDR1 LNHDA, CDR2 SQIVND (reference sequence). CDR3 in amino acids: CASSKAGGAGTGELFF. For the CDR3, the DNA is TGTGCCAGTAGTAAGGCGGGAGGGGCCGGCACCGGGGAGCTGTTTTTT.